The rows below give T cell receptor beta chains drawn from one sample of a study of regulatory and conventional T cells in RAG deficiency. Here immunoSEQ multiplex PCR was the method, and the copy in TCRdb shows in-frame clones only, minus some. Here the sample spans roughly 29,000 clones, about 89% being singletons. The sample also formed part of further work on regulatory T cells.

The sequenced sample was Tregs sorted from blood. These receptors were taken from a human donor in good health. The CDR3 runs from the conserved cysteine through the conserved F or W. D genes are given only for firm matches.

>TRBJ1-1|NA|TRBV5-6
TGTGCCAGCAGCGTGGACAGAAGGAACACTGAAGCTTTCTTT
CASSVDRRNTEAFF
>TRBJ1-3|TRBD1|TRBV7-8
TGTGCCAGCAGCTCACAGGGGGGATCGGGAAACACCATATATTTT
CASSSQGGSGNTIYF
>TRBJ2-7|TRBD1|TRBV5-5
TGTGCCAGCAGCCACGGACAGGGGGCCTGGTTC
CASSHGQGAWF
>TRBJ1-2|NA|TRBV5-1
TGCGCCAGCAGCTTTGGTTATGGCTACACCTTC
CASSFGYGYTF
>TRBJ1-6|NA|TRBV6-1
TGTGCCAGCGAGGAACCCTATAATTCACCCCTCCACTTT
CASEEPYNSPLHF
>TRBJ1-1|NA|TRBV10-3
TGTGCCATCAGTGAAAAGGTTCCTGGAACTGCGAACACTGAAGCTTTCTTT
CAISEKVPGTANTEAFF
>TRBJ2-1|TRBD2|TRBV5-1
TGCGCCAGCAGCTTGCTAGCGGGGGCAGAGCAGTTCTTC
CASSLLAGAEQFF
>TRBJ1-5|TRBD1|TRBV5-5
TGTGCCAGCAGCTTGGTTTCGGGACAGGGGTATCAGCCCCAGCATTTT
CASSLVSGQGYQPQHF
>TRBJ1-5|NA|TRBV6-1
TGTGCCAGCAGTGAAGTACCGGGGGGCGATCAGCCCCAGCATTTT
CASSEVPGGDQPQHF
>TRBJ2-7|TRBD1|TRBV10-3
TGTGCCATCAGTGAGTCTGGACAGGGGGCCCTCTACGAGCAGTACTTC
CAISESGQGALYEQYF
>TRBJ2-7|NA|TRBV18
TGTGCCAGCTCCTTCGGGACGGTAGACTCCTACGAGCAGTACTTC
CASSFGTVDSYEQYF
>TRBJ1-2|NA|TRBV29-1
TGCAGCGTTGGGGGGGTAGATGGCTACACCTTC
CSVGGVDGYTF
>TRBJ1-1|TRBD1|TRBV5-1
TGCGCCAGCAGCCCGTTGACAGGGTGGAGCACTGAAGCTTTCTTT
CASSPLTGWSTEAFF
>TRBJ2-5|NA|TRBV15
TGTGCCACCAGCAGACTCCGGGGCCCCCAGTACTTC
CATSRLRGPQYF
>TRBJ2-1|NA|TRBV9
TGTGCCAGCAGCGTAGGATTCGGGGCCCGCAATGAGCAGTTCTTC
CASSVGFGARNEQFF
>TRBJ1-4|TRBD1|TRBV10-3
TGTGCCATCAGGGACAGGGAGACTGAAAAACTGTTTTTT
CAIRDRETEKLFF
>TRBJ1-5|NA|TRBV10-2
TGCGCCAGCAGTGAGTCTCAGAGGGTGGGGCAGCCCCAGCATTTT
CASSESQRVGQPQHF